The rows below give T cell receptor beta chains drawn from one sample of a study of T-cell reconstitution after alpha-beta-depleted transplantation in children. One entry per CDR3 protein results from TCRdb running MiXCR on the PCR reads. The sample has fewer than 350,000 distinct CDR3 sequences, around 10% seen once. Sequenced here: PBMCs, sampled before TCRalphabeta/CD19-depleted stem cell transplant. These receptors were taken from a boy in the first two years of life with acute myeloid leukemia, due to receive a stem cell transplant. Both conserved end residues are part of each CDR3. The D gene is left open where the match is weak. For some rows the clone size is stated as once, few or many, or as a class when expanded; others skip it.

D gene	clone size	J gene	V gene	CDR3 DNA	CDR3 protein
NA	NA	TRBJ2-5	TRBV6-1	TGTGCCAGCAGTGCCCGATGGGAGACCCAGTACTTC	CASSARWETQYF
NA	NA	TRBJ1-5	TRBV5-6	TGTGCCAGCAGCTTTACGGGGGCCAAGCCCCAGCATTTT	CASSFTGAKPQHF
TRBD1	few	TRBJ2-5	TRBV10-3	TGTGCCATCAAAGACAGGGGGCGAGAGACCCAGTACTTC	CAIKDRGRETQYF
NA	many	TRBJ1-6	TRBV7-9	TGTGCCAGCAGCCCGGCCTTCTATAATTCACCCCTCCACTTT	CASSPAFYNSPLHF
NA	many	TRBJ2-3	TRBV5-6	TGTGCCAGCAGCTTGGGGGCAGGAGACCTCACAGATACGCAGTATTTT	CASSLGAGDLTDTQYF
NA	NA	TRBJ1-3	TRBV18	TGTGCCAGCTCAAGCCAGAACTATGGAAACACCATATATTTT	CASSSQNYGNTIYF
NA	many	TRBJ2-2	TRBV24-1	TGTGCCACCAGAGAGTGGAGGGAGACCGGGGAGCTGTTTTTT	CATREWRETGELFF
NA	few	TRBJ2-7	TRBV9	TGTGCCAGCAGCGCCTACGACAGTAACGAGCAGTACTTC	CASSAYDSNEQYF
TRBD1	many	TRBJ2-5	TRBV13	TGTGCCAGCAGCTTAGCCGGACAGGGAAAGACCCAGTACTTC	CASSLAGQGKTQYF
NA	many	TRBJ1-3	TRBV12-3/TRBV12-4	TGTGCCAGCAGGGGACTGCACTCTGGAAACACCATATATTTT	CASRGLHSGNTIYF
NA	NA	TRBJ2-7	TRBV7-9	TGTGCCAGCAGCCCCCGGGACAACGACTACGAGCAGTACTTC	CASSPRDNDYEQYF
TRBD1	few	TRBJ1-5	TRBV23-1	TGCGCCAGCAGTCAATTCAGAGACAGGGACAACCAGCCCCAGCATTTT	CASSQFRDRDNQPQHF
NA	NA	TRBJ2-7	TRBV27	TGTGCCAGCAGTTTATCCTCGGTAACCGAGCAGTACTTC	CASSLSSVTEQYF
NA	many	TRBJ2-7	TRBV20-1	TGCAGTGCTACCCCCCCTACTAGAACCTCCTACGAGCAGTACTTC	CSATPPTRTSYEQYF
NA	many	TRBJ2-3	TRBV6-2/TRBV6-3	TGTGCCAGCAGCCCTCAGTCTTTTACAGATACGCAGTATTTT	CASSPQSFTDTQYF
NA	many	TRBJ2-7	TRBV10-3	TGTGCCATTCAGGGAAAAGGGTACTTC	CAIQGKGYF
TRBD2	NA	TRBJ2-1	TRBV4-2	TGTGCCAGCAGCACCTTAGCGGGGGGGCGGTCCAATGAGCAGTTCTTC	CASSTLAGGRSNEQFF
NA	many	TRBJ1-6	TRBV7-8	TGTGCCAGCAGGATCGGGGGAAATTCACCCCTCCACTTT	CASRIGGNSPLHF
NA	NA	TRBJ2-1	TRBV28	TGTGCCAGCAGTTTATCTGCCCAAACCTACAATGAGCAGTTCTTC	CASSLSAQTYNEQFF
NA	many	TRBJ2-5	TRBV6-5	TGTGCCAGCAGTCCTCATGTTTTGGGGGGCAAAGAGACCCAGTACTTC	CASSPHVLGGKETQYF
NA	many	TRBJ2-6	TRBV20-1	TGCAGTGCTAGAGAGGAAGGGGTCTCTGGGGCCAACGTCCTGACTTTC	CSAREEGVSGANVLTF
TRBD2	many	TRBJ2-3	TRBV20-1	TGCAGTGCCAAAAGACTAGCTGGGGCCCCAGATACGCAGTATTTT	CSAKRLAGAPDTQYF
TRBD1	many	TRBJ1-5	TRBV12-3/TRBV12-4	TGTGCCAGCAGCCCCAGACAGGGCCTTAGCAATCAGCCCCAGCATTTT	CASSPRQGLSNQPQHF
NA	many	TRBJ2-3	TRBV10-3	TGTGCCATCAGTGAGTCGACCAGTCCAGATACGCAGTATTTT	CAISESTSPDTQYF
NA	many	TRBJ2-2	TRBV18	TGTGCCAGCTCACGGACGATCGGGGAGCTGTTTTTT	CASSRTIGELFF
TRBD1	few	TRBJ2-5	TRBV19	TGTGCCAGTAGTATGACAGGGGGCGAGACCCAGTACTTC	CASSMTGGETQYF
NA	many	TRBJ2-5	TRBV20-1	TGCAGTGCTAGAGAAGTCCCATTGGACTCTATCCAAGAGACCCAGTACTTC	CSAREVPLDSIQETQYF
NA	many	TRBJ2-3	TRBV5-8	TGTGCCAGCAGCTTGACCCTCGGAGGAGTCAGTACAGATACGCAGTATTTT	CASSLTLGGVSTDTQYF
NA	NA	TRBJ1-6	TRBV7-9	TGTGCCAGCAGCCTCTTTAAGACAGACTCACCCCTCCACTTT	CASSLFKTDSPLHF
TRBD1	few	TRBJ1-5	TRBV12-3/TRBV12-4	TGTGCCAGCAGTTTTCGGGACAGGGCCTATAGCAATCAGCCCCAGCATTTT	CASSFRDRAYSNQPQHF
NA	many	TRBJ2-7	TRBV25-1	TGTGCCAGCAGTGGGTTAAAGGAGCAGTACTTC	CASSGLKEQYF
TRBD1	few	TRBJ2-7	TRBV23-1	TGCGCCAGCAGTCTAGGGGACAGAAACCCTTACGAGCAGTACTTC	CASSLGDRNPYEQYF
TRBD1	few	TRBJ2-5	TRBV5-8	TGTGCCAGCAGCCCCGGCCGGGACAGGGGGCGAGAGACCCAGTACTTC	CASSPGRDRGRETQYF
NA	NA	TRBJ2-7	TRBV5-1	TGCGCCAGCAGCCAGTCACGGGGACTCTCGGGCCCCTACGAGCAGTACTTC	CASSQSRGLSGPYEQYF
NA	many	TRBJ1-1	TRBV15	TGTGCCACCAGCAGAGATACCACAGCTGGATATGAGAACACTGAAGCTTTCTTT	CATSRDTTAGYENTEAFF
TRBD2	many	TRBJ2-3	TRBV6-1	TGTGCCAGCAGAGTAGCGGGGGGGGGCCCAGATACGCAGTATTTT	CASRVAGGGPDTQYF
TRBD2	many	TRBJ2-1	TRBV4-2	TGTGCCAGCAGCCCTAGCGGGGGCAATGAGCAGTTCTTC	CASSPSGGNEQFF
TRBD2	many	TRBJ2-7	TRBV20-1	TGCAGTGCTCGGGACTATTCCTCCTACGAGCAGTACTTC	CSARDYSSYEQYF
NA	many	TRBJ2-7	TRBV11-2	TGTGCCAGCAGCTGGACATACGAGCAGTACTTC	CASSWTYEQYF
TRBD2	many	TRBJ2-1	TRBV20-1	TGCAGTGCCCCGGGACTAGCGGGACGTGAGCAGTTCTTC	CSAPGLAGREQFF
TRBD2	once	TRBJ2-1	TRBV5-4	TGTGCCAGCAGGATGGGGACTAGCCCTTACAATGAGCAGTTCTTC	CASRMGTSPYNEQFF
TRBD1	few	TRBJ2-7	TRBV6-2/TRBV6-3	TGTGCCAGCAGTTTAGATTACGGGACAGCAGGGTACGAGCAGTACTTC	CASSLDYGTAGYEQYF
NA	NA	TRBJ1-2	TRBV6-1	TGTGCCAGCAGTGAAGCTGGTCAGGGAGGGTATGGCTACACCTTC	CASSEAGQGGYGYTF
NA	many	TRBJ2-7	TRBV12-3/TRBV12-4	TGTGCCAGCAGTTTCCTGGACAATACTTACGAGCAGTACTTC	CASSFLDNTYEQYF
TRBD2	many	TRBJ2-1	TRBV29-1	TGCAGCGTTGGACTAGCTCCGTACTCCTCTCGTTACAATGAGCAGTTCTTC	CSVGLAPYSSRYNEQFF
NA	once	TRBJ2-1	TRBV7-8	TGTGCCAGCAGCTTAGGTCCGGGGGAGTACAATGAGCAGTTCTTC	CASSLGPGEYNEQFF
NA	few	TRBJ1-6	TRBV20-1	TGCAGTGCCCCTAACCCCCGGGACCCCGTAAGGCCCCTCCACTTT	CSAPNPRDPVRPLHF
NA	many	TRBJ2-4	TRBV4-2	TGTGCCAGCAGCCAAACTGGGGAGGGGGTAGCCAAAAACATTCAGTACTTC	CASSQTGEGVAKNIQYF
TRBD1	many	TRBJ2-2	TRBV7-9	TGTGCCAGTGGACAGGGTCGGCGTATTGGAACCGGGGAGCTGTTTTTT	CASGQGRRIGTGELFF
TRBD2	many	TRBJ2-4	TRBV5-1	TGCGCCAGCAGCTTAACTAGCGTGCGGACCAAAAACATTCAGTACTTC	CASSLTSVRTKNIQYF
NA	many	TRBJ1-4	TRBV5-1	TGCGCCAGCAAAGACAGAGGAGGAGAAAAACTGTTTTTT	CASKDRGGEKLFF
NA	many	TRBJ2-2	TRBV5-1	TGCGCCAGCAGCTTTACACCACAGAGGGCGAACACCGGGGAGCTGTTTTTT	CASSFTPQRANTGELFF
NA	NA	TRBJ1-4	TRBV28	TGTGCCAGCAGTTTATGGAAACTGTCCTTTAATGAAAAACTGTTTTTT	CASSLWKLSFNEKLFF
NA	many	TRBJ2-5	TRBV5-1	TGCGCCAGCAGCTTGGCCGCGGGAGAGACCCAGTACTTC	CASSLAAGETQYF
NA	many	TRBJ1-1	TRBV28	TGTGCCAGCAATAGGGGTCACACTGAAGCTTTCTTT	CASNRGHTEAFF
TRBD2	NA	TRBJ2-7	TRBV25-1	TGTGCCAGCTCCAATAGCGGGAGCGACGAGCAGTACTTC	CASSNSGSDEQYF
TRBD2	many	TRBJ2-1	TRBV28	TGTGCCAGCAGTTGGGTAGGGACTAGCGGGAGCCATGAGCAGTTCTTC	CASSWVGTSGSHEQFF